Each of the 15 T cell receptor beta chains below was sequenced from the same sample in a study of T cells in localized non-small cell lung cancer. Measured with immunoSEQ multiplex PCR; TCRdb has only the in-frame clones, and not every one. The data contain around 25,000 clones, 85% to 90% of them singletons. The sequenced sample was peripheral blood, obtained before any cancer treatment. The receptors were sampled from a woman aged 40 to 75 with stage I lung adenocarcinoma.

The count of this clone is one. The chain carries TRBV5-1 and TRBJ2-7; 11 bases fit TRBD1. CDR3 length equals 15 residues. V dropped 5 bases and J dropped 4; count of bases not matched to a gene: 8. Germline V CDR1 and CDR2: SGHRS, YFSETQ. The CDR3 spells CASRTTGTGGYEQYF. In DNA, the CDR3 is TGCGCCAGCAGGACGACCGGGACAGGGGGATACGAGCAGTACTTC.

This clone has only a few counts. This chain connects TRBV28 to TRBJ2-2, with D uncertain. Germline V gene lookup returns CDR1 MDHEN and CDR2 SYDVKM. This CDR3 is 14 amino acids long. Trimming pared 2 bases from V and 2 bases from J, leaving 6 bases between. The chain's CDR3 is CASSLLQNTGELFF. The CDR3 DNA sequence: TGTGCCAGCAGTTTACTCCAAAACACCGGGGAGCTGTTTTTT.

The chain carries TRBV25-1 and TRBJ2-1; 7 bases agree with TRBD2. Trimming took 2 bases from V and 6 from J; bases not matched to a gene: 13. Germline assignment: CDR1 MGHDK and CDR2 SYGVNS. The CDR3 spans 17 residues. The CDR3 region is CASSETFRVGGGNEQFF. CDR3 coding DNA: TGTGCCAGCAGTGAAACCTTTCGGGTGGGCGGGGGCAATGAGCAGTTCTTC.

As concerns this clone: At one boundary the junction diverges from the germline segment, which might be a read error. The chain joins TRBV7-7 to TRBJ1-1; maybe TRBD1 (5 bases). Germline V gives CDR1 SSHAT, CDR2 FNYEAQ (reference sequence). This CDR3 spans 13 amino acids. CDR3 amino acids: CASSQDRNTEAFF. CDR3 DNA: TGTGCTAGCAGCCAAGACAGGAACACTGAAGCTTTCTTT. Variable domain in full (rest from reference TRBV7-7 and TRBJ1-1): GAGVSQSPRYKVTKRGQDVTLRCDPISSHATLYWYQQALGQGPEFLTYFNYEAQPDKSGLPSDRFSAERPEGSISTLTIQRTEQRDSAMYRCASSQDRNTEAFFGQGTRLTVV.

This CDR3 reads CASSLSGTGHTEAFF. CDR3 DNA: TGTGCCAGCAGTTTATCGGGGACAGGGCACACTGAAGCTTTCTTT. The chain couples TRBV27 to TRBJ1-1; 9 bases agree with TRBD1. The CDR3 is made up of 15 amino acids. The V and J ends lost 0 bases and 3 bases, in that order; junction bases with no gene match: 2. Germline V gene sequence: CDR1 MNHEY, CDR2 SMNVEV (reference sequence).

This clone was detected once. The chain's CDR3 is CASSPLISSEDTQYF. The DNA of the CDR3 is TGTGCCAGCTCACCACTAATCTCTAGCGAAGATACGCAGTATTTT. The chain is built from TRBV18 and TRBJ2-3; a possible D gene is TRBD2 (6 bases). V lost 1 base to trimming and J lost 5 bases, with 13 bases between them. The length of the CDR3 is 15 residues. From germline, CDR1 is KGHSH and CDR2 LQKENI.

V and J are TRBV5-4 and TRBJ1-4; no reliable D call. The CDR3 extends over 16 amino acids. The V end was cut by 1 base, the J end by 6 bases, with 16 bases between. Per the germline V gene, CDR1 is SGHNT and CDR2 is YYREEE (reference sequence). CDR3: CASSLKRNFGYEKLFF. CDR3 sequence (DNA): TGTGCCAGCAGCTTGAAAAGGAATTTTGGATATGAAAAACTGTTTTTT.

The chain combines TRBV2 with TRBJ1-2; D call uncertain. In germline, CDR1 is SNHLY, CDR2 FYNNEI. This CDR3 is built from 14 residues. V was clipped by 3 bases and J by 8 bases, with 16 bases between them. CDR3 DNA: TGTGCCAGCAGTGACGCGGGCCCTGGTGGGGGCTACACCTTC. This encodes CASSDAGPGGGYTF. The full variable domain, its missing parts supplied by reference TRBV2 and TRBJ1-2, is EPEVTQTPSHQVTQMGQEVILRCVPISNHLYFYWYRQILGQKVEFLVSFYNNEISEKSEIFDDQFSVERPDGSNFTLKIRSTKLEDSAMYFCASSDAGPGGGYTFGSGTRLTVV.

V is TRBV7-2 and J is TRBJ1-2; no firm D call. V was clipped by 5 bases and J by 10 bases, with 14 bases between them. Germline values: CDR1 SGHTA, CDR2 FQGNSA. This CDR3 region has 12 residues. As DNA, the CDR3 is TGTGCCAGCAGCCATGTCAAAGTTCACTACACCTTC. This codes for CASSHVKVHYTF.

The chain combines TRBV6-6 with TRBJ1-1; D may be TRBD1 (6 bases). Trimming cost V 2 bases and J 0 bases, with 10 bases left between them. Germline CDR1 is MNHNY and CDR2 is SVGAGI (reference sequence). This CDR3 has 15 amino acids. CDR3 residues: CASSYGGSMNTEAFF. The CDR3 DNA reads TGTGCCAGCAGTTACGGGGGCAGCATGAACACTGAAGCTTTCTTT.

The gene calls are TRBV18 and TRBJ2-7; unclear D gene. With 4 bases removed from V and 5 bases from J, the gap between germline ends came to 12 bases. This CDR3 is built from 13 residues. The germline gives CDR1 KGHSH, CDR2 LQKENI. CDR3 residues: CASSLLMDHEQYF. CDR3 in DNA: TGTGCCAGCTCACTACTCATGGACCACGAGCAGTACTTC.

The J gene is TRBJ1-2, the V gene TRBV6-1; 9 bases are shared with TRBD1. J gave up 8 bases and V 11 bases, and 12 bases lay outside the gene matches. Germline CDR1 reads MNHNS; CDR2 reads SASEGT. This CDR3 has 13 residues. The DNA of the CDR3 is TGTGCCGCCCACCGGGACAGGGTAGGGGGCTACACCTTC. The encoded protein is CAAHRDRVGGYTF.

The J gene is TRBJ1-1, the V gene TRBV7-2; weak D call: TRBD1 (5 bases). The V gene lost 0 bases and the J gene lost 3 bases, with 14 bases spanning the gap. The CDR3 runs 16 residues. CDR1 SGHTA and CDR2 FQGNSA come from the germline V gene. This CDR3 reads CASSLASGGWDTEAFF. CDR3 coding DNA: TGTGCCAGCAGCTTAGCGTCGGGGGGGTGGGACACTGAAGCTTTCTTT.

V gene TRBV7-2 combines with J gene TRBJ2-5, with a weak D call TRBD2 (5 bases). V was pared by 3 bases and J by 5 bases, with 10 bases between. CDR1 is SGHTA and CDR2 is FQGNSA in the germline V gene. The CDR3 runs 13 residues. This CDR3 is CASSFGVLETQYF. The CDR3 DNA sequence: TGTGCCAGCAGCTTCGGGGTTTTGGAGACCCAGTACTTC.

This clone was found once. The V gene is TRBV7-8, the J gene TRBJ1-5; 8 bases are a match to TRBD1. After removal of 2 bases from V and 1 base from J, the junction contained 10 bases not matched to a gene. The CDR3 has 18 residues. The germline V gene encodes CDR1 SGHVS and CDR2 FQNEAQ. CDR3 amino acids: CASSLRGQGGVSNQPQHF. CDR3 sequence (DNA): TGTGCCAGCAGCTTACGAGGACAGGGAGGAGTAAGCAATCAGCCCCAGCATTTT.